Listed here are 4 T cell receptor beta chains from one sample, sequenced in a study of cytomegalovirus exposure and HLA in healthy donors. With 60 Vbeta and 13 Jbeta primers, the PCR was carried out. Using immunoSEQ multiplex PCR, the repertoire was profiled, and TCRdb retains in-frame clones only, with some absent. This table holds over 70,000 clones, over 75% found once. The sample comprised PBMCs. These receptors came from a young man in good health and CMV-seronegative.

The chain uses TRBV9 and TRBJ1-1; D uncertain. The CDR3 is 13 amino acids. Germline assignment: CDR1 SGDLS and CDR2 YYNGEE. V lost 0 bases and J 4 bases, leaving 7 bases between the germline ends. The DNA for the CDR3 is TGTGCCAGCAGCGTAGGGTCCGGCACTGAAGCTTTCTTT. Translated, it gives CASSVGSGTEAFF.

In this sample, this clone turned up a few times. The V gene is TRBV18, the J gene TRBJ2-7, with D perhaps TRBD1 (5 bases). V dropped 4 bases and J dropped 1 base, with 14 bases sitting between them. The CDR3 length is 15 residues. Germline V gene lookup returns CDR1 KGHSH and CDR2 LQKENI. CDR3: CASSLGPWGSYEQYF. The CDR3 bases are TGTGCCAGCTCACTGGGGCCTTGGGGATCCTACGAGCAGTACTTC.

CDR3 loop: CASSQDRRNPGGSGNTIYF. CDR3 coding DNA: TGCGCCAGCAGCCAAGATAGACGAAACCCAGGGGGCTCTGGAAACACCATATATTTT. The chain combines TRBV4-1 with TRBJ1-3; 7 nucleotides agree with TRBD1. CDR1 is MGHRA, CDR2 YSYEKL, per germline. The CDR3 consists of 19 residues. J lost 0 bases, V lost 0 bases, and 11 bases had no gene match.

In this sample, this clone turned up once. The chain carries TRBV5-1 and TRBJ1-5; perhaps TRBD1 as D (6 bases). The germline CDR1 and CDR2 sequences are SGHRS and YFSETQ. CDR3 length: 14 residues. Trimming cost V 3 bases and J 2 bases, with 9 bases left between them. The CDR3 DNA follows: TGCGCCAGCAGCTATGCAGGGGGCAATCAGCCCCAGCATTTT. Its translation: CASSYAGGNQPQHF.